These 4 T cell receptor beta chains originate from one sample sequenced in a study of Ad26.COV2.S vaccination and SARS-CoV-2 variants. Stated treatment: about 20 received Ad26.COV2.S at low or high dose, single or two shots; a few received placebo; per-sample allocation not given. Following the first vaccine or placebo injection, samples were taken on day 63. TCRdb keeps only in-frame clones here, not all; method: immunoSEQ multiplex PCR. The sample holds 200,000 to 300,000 clones; around 89% are singletons and the top ten take around 10%. The sample was peripheral blood, taken in a trial of Ad26.COV2.S vaccine versus placebo. Every receptor here comes from a person between 18 and 59 years old who received the Ad26.COV2.S COVID-19 vaccine or a placebo.

V is TRBV4-1 and J is TRBJ2-7; 11 nucleotides agree with TRBD1. Germline V gene sequence: CDR1 MGHRA, CDR2 YSYEKL. Trimming cost V 2 bases and J 0 bases; bases outside gene matches: 15. This CDR3 is built from 20 residues. CDR3 DNA sequence: TGCGCCAGCAGCCAACCCCTCAAAAACGCCGGGACAGGGGGCTCCTACGAGCAGTACTTC. This sequence encodes CASSQPLKNAGTGGSYEQYF.

A single count supports this clone. The chain recombines TRBV10-1 with TRBJ2-7; 10 nucleotides line up with TRBD2. This CDR3 spans 15 amino acids. The V segment lost 0 bases and the J segment 3 bases; nucleotides outside the gene matches: 2. Germline lookup yields CDR1 WNHNN and CDR2 SYGVQD (reference sequence). The CDR3 DNA reads as TGCGCCAGCAGTGAGTCTACTAGCGGGGACTACGAGCAGTACTTC. It encodes CASSESTSGDYEQYF.

The chain employs TRBV11-2 and TRBJ1-4; D ambiguous. CDR1 is SGHAT and CDR2 is FQNNGV in the germline V gene. The CDR3 is made up of 14 amino acids. V lost 2 bases to trimming and J lost 8 bases, with 12 bases between them. CDR3 sequence (DNA): TGTGCCAGCAGCTTAAGGCTCGGACCCGAAAAACTGTTTTTT. Its translation: CASSLRLGPEKLFF.

The chain employs TRBV24-1 and TRBJ1-2; D may be TRBD1 (6 bases). The CDR3 is 14 amino acids. Germline-derived CDR1 and CDR2 are KGHDR and SFDVKD. Trimming removed 9 bases from V and 6 bases from J, with 19 bases in between. The CDR3, as DNA: TGTGCCACCGAAAAGGGGGGCGCGGGAGATGGCTACACCTTC. Residues: CATEKGGAGDGYTF.